A selection of T cell receptor beta chains follows, all from one sample in a study of stem cell transplantation in POMP-related autoinflammatory disease. Method: immunoSEQ multiplex PCR; TCRdb's copy keeps in-frame clones and lacks some. Of 9,000 to 10,000 clones listed, 75% to 85% were seen once; the top ten hold 4.5% to 5%. Here the sequenced sample was CD4+ T cells from PBMCs, taken after stem cell transplantation. These receptors all come from a human patient with POMP-related autoinflammation and immune dysregulation (PRAID). Some T cells may have originated in the graft donor. CDR3s leave out the opening cysteine and the closing phenylalanine or tryptophan. Fields, in order: V gene, D gene, CDR3 protein. D genes are given only for firm matches.

TRBV6-5 | - | ASSYSARNTEAF
TRBV30 | - | AWSGQMNTEAF
TRBV6-2/TRBV6-3 | - | ASSYGPGPGKAF
TRBV11-3 | - | ASSPQAGQSYNEQF
TRBV7-8 | TRBD2 | ASSLLSGVTSPDTQY
TRBV12-3/TRBV12-4 | - | ASSLRASYGYT
TRBV9 | - | ASSVAPGASMETQY
TRBV6-2/TRBV6-3 | - | ASSYNPGQNTEAF
TRBV7-2 | TRBD2 | ASSLGLAGGDTQY
TRBV7-9 | - | ASSSEPRVNYGYT
TRBV6-5 | - | ASRQNTEAF
TRBV24-1 | - | ATSDPSGNRETQY
TRBV28 | - | ASSGVWNTGELF
TRBV2 | - | ASSGHSTDTQY
TRBV6-1 | TRBD2 | ASLYGASGKYEQY
TRBV27 | TRBD2 | ASRSSGSITYEQY
TRBV7-6 | TRBD2 | AGGGSGRESEQF
TRBV10-3 | TRBD2 | AISDQGLGYNEQF
TRBV6-5 | - | ASSSRRSALYEQY
TRBV28 | - | ASSLRLGNGNEQF
TRBV7-2 | TRBD2 | ASTDSGRAYEQY
TRBV5-1 | - | ASSLVQRNPYNEQF